Shown below are 27 T cell receptor beta chains from a single sample sequenced in a study of neurological immune-mediated disorders. MiXCR was run by TCRdb on the 5' RACE reads, yielding one entry per CDR3 protein. The sample yields about 55,000 distinct CDR3 sequences, more than 3% seen once. The sequencing input was PBMCs. The receptors stem from a man aged 25-40 years with multiple sclerosis.

This clonotype appeared many times. The chain uses TRBV7-9 and TRBJ2-1; the D call may be TRBD1 or TRBD2 (5 bases each). V dropped 5 bases and J dropped 2 bases, with 13 bases sitting between them. Looked up from germline, CDR1 is SEHNR and CDR2 is FQNEAQ (reference sequence). The CDR3 totals 15 residues. The CDR3 region is CASSDTGGAYNEQFF. CDR3 in DNA: TGTGCCAGCAGCGACACTGGGGGAGCCTACAATGAGCAGTTCTTC.

In its sample, this clonotype was seen many times. The chain combines TRBV20-1 with TRBJ2-1; 7 nucleotides line up with TRBD1. Germline values: CDR1 DFQATT, CDR2 SNEGSKA (reference sequence). V was clipped by 6 bases and J by 9 bases; unmatched bases: 20. This CDR3 has 16 amino acids. CDR3 nucleotides: TGCAGTGCCGAGACCGATGCGACAGGGACCTCCAGTGAGCAGTTCTTC. It translates to CSAETDATGTSSEQFF.

This clonotype was picked up many times. J is TRBJ2-7 and V is TRBV5-1; 12 nucleotides agree with TRBD2. V was clipped by 3 bases and J by 0 bases; unmatched bases: 4. Germline values: CDR1 SGHRS, CDR2 YFSETQ. The CDR3 has 16 residues. CDR3 sequence: CASSSTTSGSSYEQYF. The DNA of the CDR3 is TGCGCCAGCAGCTCGACGACTAGCGGGAGCTCCTACGAGCAGTACTTC.

There are many counts of this clonotype. This chain connects TRBV18 to TRBJ2-1; the D gene is possibly TRBD2 (5 bases). This CDR3 is built from 13 residues. The germline CDR1 and CDR2 sequences are KGHSH and LQKENI. V lost 0 bases and J lost 5, with 5 bases in between. CDR3 loop: CASSPPADNEQFF. The CDR3 DNA reads TGTGCCAGCTCACCACCAGCGGACAATGAGCAGTTCTTC.

At least ten counts were recorded for this clonotype. The CDR3 DNA is TGTGCCAGCAGCTTAACCCGGGGGTACTACGAGCAGTACTTC. Its protein product is CASSLTRGYYEQYF. V usage is TRBV11-1 and J usage is TRBJ2-7; possible D gene TRBD2, 6 bases. Germline V gene sequence: CDR1 SGHAT, CDR2 FQDESV (reference sequence). The CDR3 has 14 amino acids. Between the trimmed V and J ends, which lost 2 bases and 3 bases, there was a span of 11 bases. The full variable domain, rest sourced from reference TRBV11-1 and TRBJ2-7, is EAEVAQSPRYKITEKSQAVAFWCDPISGHATLYWYRQILGQGPELLVQFQDESVVDDSQLPKDRFSAERLKGVDSTLKIQPAELGDSAMYLCASSLTRGYYEQYFGPGTRLTVT.

This clonotype occurred many times. The chain combines TRBV28 with TRBJ2-7; D may be TRBD2 (6 bases). The germline gives CDR1 MDHEN, CDR2 SYDVKM. Trimming took 2 bases from V and 0 from J, leaving 8 bases between them. The CDR3 spans 14 residues. The CDR3 region has the DNA TGTGCCAGCAGTTTAATTAGCGGCTCCTACGAGCAGTACTTC. Translation gives CASSLISGSYEQYF.

This clonotype was counted many times. The genes are TRBV29-1 and TRBJ2-7, with D possibly TRBD1 on 6 matching bases. CDR3 length: 12 amino acids. Trimming cost V 1 base and J 9 bases, with 13 bases left between them. Germline V lookup: CDR1 SQVTM, CDR2 ANQGSEA. CDR3 DNA sequence: TGCAGCGTTGAAGTGGTCAGGGGAGTGCAGTACTTC. It encodes CSVEVVRGVQYF.

The CDR3 DNA reads TGCAGTGCTAGTTTGACAGATACGCAGTATTTT. The encoded protein is CSASLTDTQYF. This sequence joins TRBV20-1 and TRBJ2-3; D call uncertain. Trimming stripped 3 bases from V and 3 bases from J, with 4 bases between. Germline CDR1 is DFQATT and CDR2 is SNEGSKA (reference sequence). This CDR3 contains 11 residues.

The table lists this clonotype with many counts. V gene TRBV29-1 combines with J gene TRBJ2-7; D gene ambiguous. Trimming took 5 bases from V and 6 from J, leaving 8 bases between them. Germline CDR1 and CDR2: SQVTM and ANQGSEA. The CDR3 spans 10 residues. CDR3 in amino acids: CSVSDFEQYF. DNA of the CDR3: TGCAGCGTTTCTGACTTCGAGCAGTACTTC.

This clonotype was seen many times. V gene TRBV9 combines with J gene TRBJ2-1; D might be TRBD1 (6 bases). Looked up from germline, CDR1 is SGDLS and CDR2 is YYNGEE. V lost 0 bases, J lost 8 bases, and 9 bases lay in between. This CDR3 spans 13 amino acids. The CDR3 sequence: CASSVVAGDEQFF. CDR3 coding DNA: TGTGCCAGCAGCGTAGTGGCAGGGGATGAGCAGTTCTTC.

This clonotype was seen ten or more times. The chain has TRBV29-1 and TRBJ2-1, with 8 bases matching TRBD1. CDR1 SQVTM and CDR2 ANQGSEA come from the germline V gene. V was pared by 2 bases and J by 6 bases, with 3 bases of the junction left unmatched. This CDR3 comprises 13 residues. The DNA of the CDR3 is TGCAGCGTTGAAAAAGGACAGGGCAATGAGCAGTTCTTC. It codes for CSVEKGQGNEQFF.

This clonotype has ten or more counts. V and J are TRBV12-5 and TRBJ2-1; D might be TRBD2 (6 bases). In germline, CDR1 is LGHNT, CDR2 FRNRAP. The ends were cut back, 2 bases at V and 3 bases at J, with 17 bases in the middle. This CDR3 spans 17 amino acids. CDR3 loop: CASGLFFVGGFYNEQFF. The CDR3 region has the DNA TGTGCTAGTGGTTTGTTTTTCGTTGGGGGGTTCTACAATGAGCAGTTCTTC.

This clonotype was seen at least ten times. The chain uses TRBV7-2 and TRBJ2-3; no definite D call. V dropped 7 bases and J dropped 14 bases, with 19 bases sitting between them. There are 12 residues in the CDR3. Per the germline V gene, CDR1 is SGHTA and CDR2 is FQGNSA. CDR3 in DNA: TGTGCCAGCACCCTCGGTCAAACCAAGGCGTATTTT. It yields the protein CASTLGQTKAYF.

V gene TRBV9 combines with J gene TRBJ1-1; unclear D gene. CDR3 length: 13 amino acids. Trimming removed 0 bases from V and 4 bases from J, with 7 bases in between. CDR1 SGDLS and CDR2 YYNGEE come from the germline V gene. CDR3 sequence: CASSVDFGTEAFF. The CDR3 coding sequence is TGTGCCAGCAGCGTAGACTTTGGCACTGAAGCTTTCTTT.

This clonotype occurred many times. The genes are TRBV28 and TRBJ2-3; 11 bases are shared with TRBD2. CDR1 is MDHEN, CDR2 SYDVKM, per germline. This CDR3 spans 16 amino acids. After removal of 5 bases from V and 2 bases from J, the junction contained 6 bases not matched to a gene. The CDR3 region has the DNA TGTGCCAGCAGTCTTGTAGCGGGAGGGCCCACAGATACGCAGTATTTT. Translated: CASSLVAGGPTDTQYF.

This clonotype was detected ten times or more. The chain carries TRBV7-8 and TRBJ2-5; no clear D gene. From germline, CDR1 is SGHVS and CDR2 FQNEAQ. V was pared by 1 base and J by 3 bases, with 6 bases between. CDR3 length: 13 amino acids. The CDR3 reads CASSLGQKETQYF. Here the CDR3 DNA reads TGTGCCAGCAGCTTAGGGCAGAAAGAGACCCAGTACTTC.

This clonotype was detected ten times or more. The V gene is TRBV20-1, the J gene TRBJ2-7; TRBD2 matches 8 bases. Germline CDR1 DFQATT, CDR2 SNEGSKA (reference sequence). After removal of 6 bases from V and 3 bases from J, the junction contained 16 bases not matched to a gene. The length of the CDR3 is 16 residues. As DNA, the CDR3 is TGCAGTGCCAGACCGACAAGCGGGAGCGCCAGCTACGAGCAGTACTTC. Protein product: CSARPTSGSASYEQYF.

Many counts were recorded for this clonotype. V gene TRBV5-6 combines with J gene TRBJ1-1; maybe TRBD1 (6 bases). The V end was cut by 4 bases, the J end by 5 bases, with 15 bases between. CDR3 length: 14 amino acids. Germline V gene data show CDR1 as SGHDT and CDR2 as YYEEEE. The CDR3 protein is CASSPGTGWTEAFF. DNA for the CDR3: TGTGCCAGCAGCCCGGGAACAGGGTGGACTGAAGCTTTCTTT. Full variable domain (remainder filled in from reference TRBV5-6 and TRBJ1-1): DAGVTQSPTHLIKTRGQQVTLRCSPKSGHDTVSWYQQALGQGPQFIFQYYEEEERQRGNFPDRFSGHQFPNYSSELNVNALLLGDSALYLCASSPGTGWTEAFFGQGTRLTVV.

This clonotype was recorded many times. This CDR3 is CASRLAGTDTQYF. DNA for the CDR3: TGTGCCAGCCGGCTAGCGGGCACAGATACGCAGTATTTT. This chain uses TRBV12-3 or TRBV12-4 with TRBJ2-3; 7 nucleotides agree with TRBD2. Trimming at V came to 8 bases and at J to 1 base, leaving 3 bases not matched to a gene. The CDR3 is 13 amino acids.

In its sample, this clonotype was seen many times. J is TRBJ2-2 and V is TRBV7-6; D unclear. The CDR3 has 14 residues. V was cut by 0 bases and J by 1 base, with 3 bases left in between. CDR1 is SGHVS, CDR2 FNYEAQ, per germline. In nucleotides, the CDR3 is TGTGCCAGCAGCTTAGCCCAGAACACCGGGGAGCTGTTTTTT. The encoded protein is CASSLAQNTGELFF.

This clonotype was counted many times. V and J are TRBV20-1 and TRBJ2-5, with D possibly matching TRBD2 (5 bases). Germline CDR1 reads DFQATT; CDR2 reads SNEGSKA (reference sequence). The germline V and J ends were trimmed by 7 bases and 2 bases, with 8 bases remaining between them. This CDR3 has 11 amino acids. This chain's CDR3 is CSGTPQETQYF. Here the CDR3 DNA reads TGCAGTGGGACTCCACAAGAGACCCAGTACTTC.

This clonotype was seen at least ten times. V gene TRBV5-8 combines with J gene TRBJ2-5; D may be TRBD1 (5 bases). Germline V lookup: CDR1 SGHTS, CDR2 YDEGEE. There are 14 residues in the CDR3. V lost 4 bases and J 2 bases, leaving 12 bases between the germline ends. CDR3 sequence: CASSAGFRQETQYF. In nucleotides, the CDR3 is TGTGCCAGCAGCGCAGGGTTCAGACAAGAGACCCAGTACTTC. Complete variable domain (other parts from reference TRBV5-8 and TRBJ2-5): EAGVTQSPTHLIKTRGQQATLRCSPISGHTSVYWYQQALGLGLQFLLWYDEGEERNRGNFPPRFSGRQFPNYSSELNVNALELEDSALYLCASSAGFRQETQYFGPGTRLLVL.

This clonotype was recorded at least ten times. The rearrangement joins TRBV5-1 to TRBJ1-1; 9 bases are a match to TRBD1. Germline V gene data show CDR1 as SGHRS and CDR2 as YFSETQ. The CDR3 runs to 15 residues. J gave up 5 bases and V 5 bases, and 10 bases lay outside the gene matches. The CDR3, as DNA: TGCGCCAGCAGGCGTACACAGGGGGCAAGGACTGAAGCTTTCTTT. It is translated as CASRRTQGARTEAFF.

This clonotype was seen at least ten times. V gene TRBV15 combines with J gene TRBJ2-7; 9 bases line up with TRBD2. This CDR3 is built from 20 residues. Trimming cost V 0 bases and J 4 bases; bases outside gene matches: 19. Germline V gene data show CDR1 as LNHNV and CDR2 as YYDKDF (reference sequence). In DNA form, the CDR3 reads TGTGCCACCAGCAGAGACGGGGGCCGACTAGCGGAACTGTTGGTTTACGAGCAGTACTTC. Protein sequence: CATSRDGGRLAELLVYEQYF. Supplemented by reference TRBV15 and TRBJ2-7, the full variable domain reads DAMVIQNPRYQVTQFGKPVTLSCSQTLNHNVMYWYQQKSSQAPKLLFHYYDKDFNNEADTPDNFQSRRPNTSFCFLDIRSPGLGDTAMYLCATSRDGGRLAELLVYEQYFGPGTRLTVT.

This clonotype was detected many times. The V call is TRBV20-1, the J call TRBJ1-2, with 10 bases fitting TRBD1. Per germline, CDR1 DFQATT and CDR2 SNEGSKA (reference sequence). V trimming: 5 bases; J trimming: 3 bases; junction bases outside the gene matches: 6. CDR3 length: 14 amino acids. The CDR3 is CSALGTGEDYGYTF. CDR3 in DNA: TGCAGTGCTCTAGGGACAGGGGAAGACTATGGCTACACCTTC.

The sample holds many counts of this clonotype. This chain connects TRBV7-9 to TRBJ2-6; D uncertain. Trimming left V 8 bases short and J 2 bases short, with 7 bases between. This CDR3 region has 13 residues. Per the germline V gene, CDR1 is SEHNR and CDR2 is FQNEAQ (reference sequence). The CDR3 nucleotides are TGTGCCAGCTTAACGACTGGGGCCAACGTCCTGACTTTC. It specifies CASLTTGANVLTF.

This clonotype has only a few counts. The genes are TRBV5-8 and TRBJ2-3, with D unresolved. This CDR3 is 11 amino acids long. Per the germline V gene, CDR1 is SGHTS and CDR2 is YDEGEE. V dropped 5 bases and J dropped 6 bases, with 7 bases sitting between them. The CDR3 region is CASRRVDTQYF. For the CDR3, the DNA is TGTGCCAGCAGACGGGTGGATACGCAGTATTTT.